The 27 T cell receptor beta chains reported below all come from one sample, sequenced in a study of beta chain features in type 1 diabetes listed by TCRdb under 2018. The research as a whole found: Type 1 diabetes patients showed a moderate but significant shortening of TCRB CDR3 length in all four CD4+ subsets.

For these TCRs, the target antigens are not known. Preparation of the library involved the immunoSEQ multiplex PCR assay. All of the isolated RNA was reverse transcribed with the High Capacity cDNA Reverse Transcription Kit, so expressed TCRB transcripts were sequenced. TCRdb holds this immuneACCESS table with in-frame rearrangements only. Some clones are missing; in checked studies, unresolved V genes explain under half, and the rest has no known cause. This sample comprises about 170,000 clones, roughly 8% of them detected only once. The ten largest account for 0.5% to 0.55% of the sample. Sequencing was carried out using central memory CD4+ T cells from blood. These receptors were obtained from a man younger than 30 with type 1 diabetes.

Only a few counts were recorded for this clone. The rearrangement links TRBV2 to TRBJ1-2; a weak D match, TRBD1 (5 bases). The V end was cut by 4 bases, the J end by 8 bases, with 17 bases between. This CDR3 has 14 amino acids. Germline-derived CDR1 and CDR2 are SNHLY and FYNNEI. This chain's CDR3 is CASSVGQAKSGYTF. CDR3 coding DNA: TGTGCCAGCAGTGTGGGGCAGGCAAAAAGCGGCTACACCTTC.

This clone was seen a few times. The V and J genes are TRBV19 and TRBJ2-2; D not resolved. The V gene lost 4 bases and the J gene lost 6 bases, with 9 bases spanning the gap. This CDR3 is built from 13 residues. Germline lookup yields CDR1 LNHDA and CDR2 SQIVND (reference sequence). In nucleotides, the CDR3 is TGTGCCAGTAGTACGGAGTGGTCCGGGGAGCTGTTTTTT. It translates to CASSTEWSGELFF.

This rearrangement joins TRBV30 to TRBJ2-5, with 10 bases aligning to TRBD2. The V segment lost 5 bases and the J segment 5 bases; nucleotides outside the gene matches: 17. This CDR3 is built from 17 residues. The germline gives CDR1 GTSNPN, CDR2 SVGIG (reference sequence). The CDR3 loop is CAWPGTSDWAGTETQYF. CDR3 nucleotide sequence: TGTGCCTGGCCCGGGACTAGCGATTGGGCTGGTACTGAGACCCAGTACTTC.

This clone was counted a few times. The chain has TRBV29-1 and TRBJ1-2; 9 bases map to TRBD1. Trimming cost V 4 bases and J 8 bases; bases outside gene matches: 17. The CDR3 spans 16 residues. CDR1 and CDR2 from the germline V gene are SQVTM and ANQGSEA. CDR3 region: CSVVRTGEHCHFGYTF. The DNA of the CDR3 is TGCAGCGTTGTACGGACAGGGGAACATTGTCATTTCGGCTACACCTTC.

This clone turned up a few times. V and J are TRBV10-2 and TRBJ1-4; 7 bases are a match to TRBD1. The trim removed 3 bases at V and 10 bases at J, leaving 8 bases unmatched. Germline V CDR1 and CDR2: WSHSY, SAAADI. CDR3 length equals 14 residues. CDR3: CASSDRQGGGKLFF. CDR3 nucleotide sequence: TGCGCCAGCAGTGATCGGCAGGGGGGCGGAAAACTGTTTTTT.

The chain has TRBV6-5 and TRBJ2-3; D is unresolved. Trimming left V 0 bases short and J 0 bases short, with 10 bases between. CDR3 length equals 16 residues. Per germline, CDR1 MNHEY and CDR2 SVGAGI. DNA for the CDR3: TGTGCCAGCAGTTACTCAGCTACCCCTAGCACAGATACGCAGTATTTT. Protein product: CASSYSATPSTDTQYF.

The rearrangement links TRBV30 to TRBJ2-2; 8 nucleotides agree with TRBD1. The CDR3 runs 16 residues. Germline CDR1 and CDR2: GTSNPN and SVGIG (reference sequence). With 2 bases clipped from V and 5 bases from J, the junction kept 10 bases outside the gene matches. The CDR3 DNA reads TGTGCCTGGAGTTCTCCCGACAGGGGTAGAACCGGGGAGCTGTTTTTT. This gives the protein CAWSSPDRGRTGELFF. Full variable domain (missing parts from reference TRBV30 and TRBJ2-2): SQTIHQWPATLVQPVGSPLSLECTVEGTSNPNLYWYRQAAGRGLQLLFYSVGIGQISSEVPQNLSASRPQDRQFILSSKKLLLSDSGFYLCAWSSPDRGRTGELFFGEGSRLTVL.

This clone has a handful of counts. The chain joins TRBV28 to TRBJ2-3, with 9 bases lining up with TRBD2. V shed 4 bases and J 4 bases; nucleotides not matched to a gene: 3. Germline V gives CDR1 MDHEN, CDR2 SYDVKM. This CDR3 has 14 amino acids. The CDR3 DNA sequence: TGTGCCAGCAGTTCGGGCGGGAGGGCAGATACGCAGTATTTT. It yields the protein CASSSGGRADTQYF.

This clone was counted between two and nine times. This chain's CDR3 is CSARDRGRTNYGYTF. DNA of the CDR3: TGCAGCGCCAGGGACAGGGGGCGAACTAACTATGGCTACACCTTC. The chain employs TRBV29-1 and TRBJ1-2; 12 nucleotides agree with TRBD1. The V segment lost 7 bases and the J segment 0 bases; nucleotides outside the gene matches: 6. The CDR3 extends over 15 amino acids. Per germline, CDR1 SQVTM and CDR2 ANQGSEA.

The chain joins TRBV5-1 to TRBJ2-5; weak D call: TRBD1 (6 bases). Germline V gene data show CDR1 as SGHRS and CDR2 as YFSETQ. V dropped 0 bases and J dropped 3 bases, with 12 bases sitting between them. The length of the CDR3 is 15 residues. In DNA form, the CDR3 reads TGCGCCAGCAGCTTGGTGTCGGCAGGGGAAGAGACCCAGTACTTC. This gives the protein CASSLVSAGEETQYF.

This clone was found a few times. The V call is TRBV2, the J call TRBJ2-7; D is possibly TRBD1 (5 bases). Germline values: CDR1 SNHLY, CDR2 FYNNEI. The CDR3 sequence is 15 residues long. V was pared by 3 bases and J by 4 bases, with 16 bases between. The CDR3 here is CASSDFSGHPYEQYF. The CDR3 nucleotides are TGTGCCAGCAGTGATTTTAGTGGACACCCTTACGAGCAGTACTTC.

The chain couples TRBV5-4 to TRBJ2-5, with TRBD2 as a possible D gene (5 bases). The germline V gene encodes CDR1 SGHNT and CDR2 YYREEE (reference sequence). This CDR3 is built from 13 residues. V lost 4 bases and J 5 bases, leaving 12 bases between the germline ends. In nucleotides, the CDR3 is TGTGCCAGCAGCCTAGGCAGGAGGGAGACCCAGTACTTC. Translating gives CASSLGRRETQYF.

This clone appeared a few times. The CDR3, as DNA: TGTGCCAGCAGCTTAGCGCACTCAGGGGGCTATGGCTACACCTTC. It translates to CASSLAHSGGYGYTF. The chain employs TRBV7-2 and TRBJ1-2; 7 bases agree with TRBD1. V shed 0 bases, J shed 4 bases, and the junction held 5 bases outside the gene matches. The CDR3 loop spans 15 amino acids. The germline V gene has CDR1 SGHTA and CDR2 FQGNSA.

This clone was detected only a few times. The V gene is TRBV9, the J gene TRBJ2-2; TRBD2 might be the D (6 bases). Germline-derived CDR1 and CDR2 are SGDLS and YYNGEE. V was clipped by 0 bases and J by 5 bases, with 11 bases between them. The length of the CDR3 is 15 residues. Here the CDR3 DNA reads TGTGCCAGCAGCGTAGTGGGACTTATTACCGGGGAGCTGTTTTTT. Its protein is CASSVVGLITGELFF.

This clone occurred a few times. The J gene is TRBJ2-7, the V gene TRBV29-1, with a possible D match to TRBD1 (6 bases). The CDR3 totals 11 residues. The V gene's germline CDR1 is SQVTM and CDR2 ANQGSEA. Trimming left V 5 bases short and J 1 base short, with 6 bases between. This CDR3 is CSVTGSYEQYF. The CDR3 coding sequence is TGCAGCGTTACAGGGTCCTACGAGCAGTACTTC.

The V gene is TRBV28, the J gene TRBJ2-1; D is ambiguous. Germline V lookup: CDR1 MDHEN, CDR2 SYDVKM. The CDR3 has 16 residues. The ends were cut back, 2 bases at V and 7 bases at J, with 18 bases in the middle. In DNA form, the CDR3 reads TGTGCCAGCAGTTTAAGTTCCTCGTCGGCGCGGAATGAGCAGTTCTTC. Translating gives CASSLSSSSARNEQFF.

The V and J genes are TRBV5-1 and TRBJ2-3; D possibly corresponds to TRBD2 (5 bases). Germline lookup yields CDR1 SGHRS and CDR2 YFSETQ. V was cut by 4 bases and J by 0 bases, with 9 bases left in between. CDR3 size: 14 residues. The CDR3 coding sequence is TGCGCCAGCAGCACCCGAGGGAGCACAGATACGCAGTATTTT. Amino acid sequence: CASSTRGSTDTQYF.

This clone appeared a few times. The CDR3 loop reads CASSLAGMYEQYF. CDR3 DNA sequence: TGTGCCAGCAGCTTGGCAGGGATGTACGAGCAGTACTTC. The genes are TRBV13 and TRBJ2-7; TRBD1 might be the D (5 bases). CDR1 is PRHDT, CDR2 FYEKMQ, per germline (reference sequence). The CDR3 totals 13 residues. The V end was cut by 3 bases, the J end by 4 bases, with 10 bases between.

The chain employs TRBV28 and TRBJ2-1, with TRBD2 matching over 7 bases. The germline gives CDR1 MDHEN, CDR2 SYDVKM. V lost 6 bases, J lost 4 bases, and 9 bases stayed unmatched. This CDR3 comprises 15 residues. The CDR3 region is CASRKRGQKYNEQFF. The CDR3 DNA follows: TGTGCCAGCAGAAAGCGGGGTCAGAAATACAATGAGCAGTTCTTC. Full variable domain (rest looked up from reference TRBV28 and TRBJ2-1): DVKVTQSSRYLVKRTGEKVFLECVQDMDHENMFWYRQDPGLGLRLIYFSYDVKMKEKGDIPEGYSVSREKKERFSLILESASTNQTSMYLCASRKRGQKYNEQFFGPGTRLTVL.

The J gene is TRBJ2-1, the V gene TRBV5-4, with 10 bases fitting TRBD2. The germline CDR1 and CDR2 sequences are SGHNT and YYREEE (reference sequence). The CDR3 length is 17 residues. V trimming: 2 bases; J trimming: 9 bases; junction bases outside the gene matches: 14. The CDR3 DNA follows: TGTGCCAGCAGCTTCGCTAGCGGGGGCGGCTTCCCCATTGAGCAGTTCTTC. This encodes CASSFASGGGFPIEQFF.

This clone was seen a handful of times. The chain combines TRBV29-1 with TRBJ2-3; 8 bases match TRBD2. V lost 6 bases, J lost 0 bases, and 8 bases stayed unmatched. The CDR3 totals 15 residues. Germline V gene data show CDR1 as SQVTM and CDR2 as ANQGSEA. CDR3 sequence reads: CSVPARGASTDTQYF. CDR3 coding DNA: TGCAGCGTACCGGCGCGGGGGGCGAGCACAGATACGCAGTATTTT.

This clone was picked up many times. This sequence joins TRBV4-2 and TRBJ2-1; 8 bases agree with TRBD2. In germline, CDR1 is LGHNA, CDR2 YNFKEQ. The V gene end was trimmed by 0 bases and the J gene end by 2 bases; junction bases not matched to a gene: 6. CDR3 length equals 17 residues. The CDR3 sequence: CASSQDSGSGTYNEQFF. CDR3 DNA: TGTGCCAGCAGCCAAGATTCGGGTAGCGGGACCTACAATGAGCAGTTCTTC.

This clone was seen many times. The chain has TRBV7-9 and TRBJ2-1; the match to TRBD2 covers 14 bases. Unmatched junction bases numbered 1, after V lost 4 bases and J lost 8 bases. The CDR3 is made up of 14 amino acids. CDR1 is SEHNR, CDR2 FQNEAQ, per germline (reference sequence). CDR3 DNA sequence: TGTGCCAGCAGCTCGGGACTAGCGGGAGATGAGCAGTTCTTC. Its translation: CASSSGLAGDEQFF.

This chain uses TRBV18 with TRBJ2-7, with D perhaps matching TRBD1 (6 bases). The V end was cut by 3 bases, the J end by 6 bases, with 12 bases between. The CDR3 has 13 amino acids. Germline lookup yields CDR1 KGHSH and CDR2 LQKENI. The CDR3 region is CASSPPQGGEQYF. The CDR3 DNA sequence: TGTGCCAGCTCACCGCCACAGGGCGGCGAGCAGTACTTC.

The rearrangement uses TRBV2 and TRBJ2-5; 13 bases align to TRBD2. In germline, CDR1 is SNHLY, CDR2 FYNNEI. The CDR3 is 14 amino acids. V gave up 7 bases and J gave up 11 bases; unmatched junction bases: 10. CDR3 bases: TGTGCCAGCACCGAGACTAGCGGGGGGCTAAGACAGTACTTC. This gives the protein CASTETSGGLRQYF.

This clone appeared a few times. V and J are TRBV28 and TRBJ1-4; weak D call: TRBD1 (5 bases). Trimming shortened V by 4 bases and J by 7 bases, and 19 bases separated the two germline ends. The CDR3 consists of 16 residues. CDR1 is MDHEN and CDR2 is SYDVKM in the germline V gene. The DNA for the CDR3 is TGTGCCAGCAGTTCAAAGCACAGGTCGCCAAGTGAAAAACTGTTTTTT. Its protein is CASSSKHRSPSEKLFF.

The V and J genes are TRBV7-2 and TRBJ2-5, with D tentatively TRBD2 (5 bases). Germline values: CDR1 SGHTA, CDR2 FQGNSA. The CDR3 is 14 residues long. Trimming shortened V by 6 bases and J by 1 base, and 12 bases separated the two germline ends. The CDR3 DNA sequence: TGTGCCAGCAGGAACTCTCTAGCCCAAGAGACCCAGTACTTC. It encodes CASRNSLAQETQYF. The full variable domain, with the rest looked up from reference TRBV7-2 and TRBJ2-5, is GAGVSQSPSNKVTEKGKDVELRCDPISGHTALYWYRQSLGQGLEFLIYFQGNSAPDKSGLPSDRFSAERTGGSVSTLTIQRTQQEDSAVYLCASRNSLAQETQYFGPGTRLLVL.